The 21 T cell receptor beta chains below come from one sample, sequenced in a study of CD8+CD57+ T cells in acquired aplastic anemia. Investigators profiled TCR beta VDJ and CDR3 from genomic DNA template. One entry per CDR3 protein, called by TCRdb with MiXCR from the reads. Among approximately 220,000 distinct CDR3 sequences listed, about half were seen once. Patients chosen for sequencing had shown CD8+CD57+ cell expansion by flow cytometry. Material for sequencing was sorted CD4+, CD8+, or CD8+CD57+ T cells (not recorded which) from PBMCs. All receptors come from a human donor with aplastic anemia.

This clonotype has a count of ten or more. The CDR3 protein is CASSKAGTSNEQFF. The CDR3, as DNA: TGTGCCAGCAGCAAAGCCGGGACAAGCAATGAGCAGTTCTTC. The V call is TRBV7-9, the J call TRBJ2-1; D possibly corresponds to TRBD1 (6 bases). With 5 bases removed from V and 6 bases from J, the gap between germline ends came to 14 bases. The CDR3 contains 14 residues. The V gene's germline CDR1 is SEHNR and CDR2 FQNEAQ (reference sequence).

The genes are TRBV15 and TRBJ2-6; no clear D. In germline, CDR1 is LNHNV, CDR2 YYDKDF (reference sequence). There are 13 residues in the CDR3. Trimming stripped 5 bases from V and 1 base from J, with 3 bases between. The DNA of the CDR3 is TGTGCCACCAGCTTATCTGGGGCCAACGTCCTGACTTTC. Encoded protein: CATSLSGANVLTF.

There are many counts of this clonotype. CDR3 nucleotide sequence: TGTGCCAGTAACACGGGACGGTCCTACAATGAGCAGTTCTTC. This translates into CASNTGRSYNEQFF. The genes are TRBV19 and TRBJ2-1; the D call may be TRBD1 or TRBD2 (5 bases each). The CDR3 spans 14 residues. Between the trimmed V and J ends, which lost 7 bases and 1 base, there was a span of 11 bases. Germline V lookup: CDR1 LNHDA, CDR2 SQIVND (reference sequence).

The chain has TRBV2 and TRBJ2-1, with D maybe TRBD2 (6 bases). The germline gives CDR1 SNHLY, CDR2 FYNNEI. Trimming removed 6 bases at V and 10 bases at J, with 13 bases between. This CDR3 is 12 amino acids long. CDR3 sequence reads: CASSEGLGEQFF. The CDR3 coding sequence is TGTGCCAGCAGCGAGGGACTTGGGGAGCAGTTCTTC.

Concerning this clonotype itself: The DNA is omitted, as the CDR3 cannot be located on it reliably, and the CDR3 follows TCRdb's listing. The CDR3 sequence is CASRLQGNQPQHFGVSNQPQHF. The chain is built from TRBV2 and TRBJ1-5; the table gives TRBD1 as D, unverified against the DNA. CDR1 and CDR2 (germline): SNHLY, FYNNEI. The CDR3 has 22 amino acids, counting both end residues.

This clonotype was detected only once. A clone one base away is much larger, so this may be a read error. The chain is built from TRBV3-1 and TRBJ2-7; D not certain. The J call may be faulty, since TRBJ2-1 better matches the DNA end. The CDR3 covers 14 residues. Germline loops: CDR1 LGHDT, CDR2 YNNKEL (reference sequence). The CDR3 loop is CASSLRVGRNEQFF. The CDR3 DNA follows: TGTGCCAGCAGCCTTAGGGTGGGTCGCAATGAGCAGTTCTTC.

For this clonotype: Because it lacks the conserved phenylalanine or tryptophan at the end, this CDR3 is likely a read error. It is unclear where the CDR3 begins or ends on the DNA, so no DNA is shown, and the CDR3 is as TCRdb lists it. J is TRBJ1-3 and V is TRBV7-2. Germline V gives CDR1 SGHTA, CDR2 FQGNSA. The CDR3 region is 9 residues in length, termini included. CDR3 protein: CASSLGRTP.

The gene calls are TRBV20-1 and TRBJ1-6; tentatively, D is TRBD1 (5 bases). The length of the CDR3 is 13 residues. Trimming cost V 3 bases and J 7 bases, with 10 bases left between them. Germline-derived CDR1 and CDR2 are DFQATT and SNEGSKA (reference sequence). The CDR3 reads CSASRSGNSPLHF. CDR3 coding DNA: TGCAGTGCTAGTAGGTCAGGGAATTCACCCCTCCACTTT.

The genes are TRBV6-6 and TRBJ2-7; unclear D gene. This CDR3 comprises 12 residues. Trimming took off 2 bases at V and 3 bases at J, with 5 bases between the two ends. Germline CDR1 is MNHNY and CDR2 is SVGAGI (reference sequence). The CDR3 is CASSYNSYEQYF. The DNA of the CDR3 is TGTGCCAGCAGTTACAACAGCTACGAGCAGTACTTC.

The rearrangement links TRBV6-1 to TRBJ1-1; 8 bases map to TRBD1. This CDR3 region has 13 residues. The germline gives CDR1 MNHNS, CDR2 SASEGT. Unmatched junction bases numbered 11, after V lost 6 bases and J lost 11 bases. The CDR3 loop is CASSDRTGFEAFF. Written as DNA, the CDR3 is TGTGCCAGCAGCGACCGGACAGGGTTTGAGGCTTTCTTT.

CDR3 in DNA: TGTGCCAGTAGTAGGGGGGCTGGGGCCAACGTCCTGACTTTC. Its translation is CASSRGAGANVLTF. V and J are TRBV19 and TRBJ2-6; the D gene is possibly TRBD2 (6 bases). The CDR3 is 14 residues long. Germline assignment: CDR1 LNHDA and CDR2 SQIVND (reference sequence). V was trimmed by 4 bases and J by 2 bases, leaving 6 bases between them.

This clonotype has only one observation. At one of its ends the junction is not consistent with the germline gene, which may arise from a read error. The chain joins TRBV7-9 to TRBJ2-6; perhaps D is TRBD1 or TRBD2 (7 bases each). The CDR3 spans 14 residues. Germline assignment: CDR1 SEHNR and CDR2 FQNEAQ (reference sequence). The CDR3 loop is CASSFQTGRGTEAF. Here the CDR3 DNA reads TGTGCCAGCAGCTTCCAGACAGGGAGGGGCACTGAAGCTTTC.

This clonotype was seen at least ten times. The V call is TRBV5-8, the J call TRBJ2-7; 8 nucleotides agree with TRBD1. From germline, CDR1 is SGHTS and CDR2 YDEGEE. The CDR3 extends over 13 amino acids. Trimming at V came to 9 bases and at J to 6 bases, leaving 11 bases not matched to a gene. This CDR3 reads CATRWQGAGEQYF. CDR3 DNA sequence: TGTGCCACCCGATGGCAGGGGGCTGGCGAGCAGTACTTC.

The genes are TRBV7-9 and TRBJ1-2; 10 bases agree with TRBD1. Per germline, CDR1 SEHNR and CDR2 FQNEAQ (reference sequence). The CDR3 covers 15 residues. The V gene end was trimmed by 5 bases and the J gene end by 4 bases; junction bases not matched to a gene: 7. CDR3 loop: CASSTGTGAGYGYTF. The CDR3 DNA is TGTGCCAGCAGCACCGGGACAGGGGCGGGCTATGGCTACACCTTC.

CDR3 sequence (DNA): TGTGCCAGCAGGACCGGGACACCCCGTGTCTACACCTTC. Protein sequence: CASRTGTPRVYTF. This rearrangement joins TRBV2 to TRBJ1-2; D is possibly TRBD1 (6 bases). This CDR3 spans 13 amino acids. V was cut by 6 bases and J by 10 bases, with 18 bases left in between. Germline V lookup: CDR1 SNHLY, CDR2 FYNNEI.

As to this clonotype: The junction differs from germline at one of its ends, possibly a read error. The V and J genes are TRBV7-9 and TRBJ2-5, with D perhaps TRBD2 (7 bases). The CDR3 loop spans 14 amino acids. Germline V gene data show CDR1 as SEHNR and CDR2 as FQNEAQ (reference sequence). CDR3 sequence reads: CASSLIGGPETQCF. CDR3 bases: TGTGCCAGCAGCTTAATCGGGGGGCCAGAGACCCAGTGCTTC.

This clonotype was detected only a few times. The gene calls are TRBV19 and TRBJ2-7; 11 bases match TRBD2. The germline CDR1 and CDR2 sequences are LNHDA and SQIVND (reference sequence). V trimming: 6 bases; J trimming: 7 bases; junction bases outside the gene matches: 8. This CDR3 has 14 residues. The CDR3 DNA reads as TGTGCCAGTAGGGTACTAGCGGGGGAAGGTGAGCAGTACTTC. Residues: CASRVLAGEGEQYF.

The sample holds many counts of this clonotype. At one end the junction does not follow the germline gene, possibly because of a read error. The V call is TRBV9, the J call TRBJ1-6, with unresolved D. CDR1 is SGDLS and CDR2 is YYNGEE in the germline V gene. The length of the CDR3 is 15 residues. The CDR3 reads CASSVAGENNSPLRF. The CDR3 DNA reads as TGTGCCAGCAGCGTAGCGGGTGAAAATAATTCACCCCTCCGCTTT.

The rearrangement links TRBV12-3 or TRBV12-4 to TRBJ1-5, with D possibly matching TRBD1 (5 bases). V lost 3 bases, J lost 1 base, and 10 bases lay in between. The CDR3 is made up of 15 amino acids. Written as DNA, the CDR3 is TGTGCCAGCAGTTTGGTGGCAGGGAGCAATCAGCCCCAGCATTTT. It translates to CASSLVAGSNQPQHF.

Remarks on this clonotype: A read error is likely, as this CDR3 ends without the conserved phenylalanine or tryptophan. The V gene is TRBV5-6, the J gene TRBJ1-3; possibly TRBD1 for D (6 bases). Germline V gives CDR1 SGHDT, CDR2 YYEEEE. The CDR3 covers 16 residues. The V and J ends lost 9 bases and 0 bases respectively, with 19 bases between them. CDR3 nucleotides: TGTGCCAATAGTATAGCCCGGACAGTCTCTGGAAACACCATATATCTT. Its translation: CANSIARTVSGNTIYL.

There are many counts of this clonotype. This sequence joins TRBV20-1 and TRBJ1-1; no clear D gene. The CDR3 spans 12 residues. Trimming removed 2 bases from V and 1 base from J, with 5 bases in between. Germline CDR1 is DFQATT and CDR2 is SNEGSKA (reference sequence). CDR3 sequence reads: CSARQPNTEAFF. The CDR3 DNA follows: TGCAGTGCTAGACAGCCGAACACTGAAGCTTTCTTT.